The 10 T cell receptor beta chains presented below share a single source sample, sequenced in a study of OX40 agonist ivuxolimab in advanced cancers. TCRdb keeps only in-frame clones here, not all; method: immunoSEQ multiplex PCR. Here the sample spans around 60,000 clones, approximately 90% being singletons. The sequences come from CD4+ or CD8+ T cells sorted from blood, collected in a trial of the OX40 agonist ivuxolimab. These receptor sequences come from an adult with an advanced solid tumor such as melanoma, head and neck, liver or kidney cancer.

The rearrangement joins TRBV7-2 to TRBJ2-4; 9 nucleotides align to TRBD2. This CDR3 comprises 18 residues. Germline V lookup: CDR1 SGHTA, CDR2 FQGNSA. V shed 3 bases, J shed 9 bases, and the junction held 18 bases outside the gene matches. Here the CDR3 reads CASSLWAAGGPQGSIQYF. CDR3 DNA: TGTGCCAGCAGCTTGTGGGCGGCGGGAGGGCCTCAGGGCAGCATTCAGTACTTC. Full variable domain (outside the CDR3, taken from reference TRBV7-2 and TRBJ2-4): GAGVSQSPSNKVTEKGKDVELRCDPISGHTALYWYRQSLGQGLEFLIYFQGNSAPDKSGLPSDRFSAERTGGSVSTLTIQRTQQEDSAVYLCASSLWAAGGPQGSIQYFGAGTRLSVL.

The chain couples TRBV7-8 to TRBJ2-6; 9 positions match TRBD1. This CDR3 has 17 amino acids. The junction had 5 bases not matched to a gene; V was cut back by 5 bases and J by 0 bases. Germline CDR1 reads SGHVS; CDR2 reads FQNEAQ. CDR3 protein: CASSTGQGNSGANVLTF. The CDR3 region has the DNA TGTGCCAGCAGCACTGGACAGGGGAACTCTGGGGCCAACGTCCTGACTTTC.

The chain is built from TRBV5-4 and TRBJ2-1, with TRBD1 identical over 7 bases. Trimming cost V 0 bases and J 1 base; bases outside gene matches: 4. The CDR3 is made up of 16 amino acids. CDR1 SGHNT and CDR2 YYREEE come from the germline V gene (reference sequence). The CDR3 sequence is CASSLARGRSYNEQFF. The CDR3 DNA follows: TGTGCCAGCAGCTTGGCCAGGGGGAGATCCTACAATGAGCAGTTCTTC.

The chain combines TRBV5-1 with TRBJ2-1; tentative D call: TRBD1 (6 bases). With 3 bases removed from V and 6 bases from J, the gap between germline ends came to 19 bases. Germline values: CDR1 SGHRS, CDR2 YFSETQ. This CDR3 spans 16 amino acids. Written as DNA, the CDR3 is TGCGCCAGCAGCTGGGGGCGCGGAGACAGTGGCAATGAGCAGTTCTTC. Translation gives CASSWGRGDSGNEQFF. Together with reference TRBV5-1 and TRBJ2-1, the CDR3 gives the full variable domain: KAGVTQTPRYLIKTRGQQVTLSCSPISGHRSVSWYQQTPGQGLQFLFEYFSETQRNKGNFPGRFSGRQFSNSRSEMNVSTLELGDSALYLCASSWGRGDSGNEQFFGPGTRLTVL.

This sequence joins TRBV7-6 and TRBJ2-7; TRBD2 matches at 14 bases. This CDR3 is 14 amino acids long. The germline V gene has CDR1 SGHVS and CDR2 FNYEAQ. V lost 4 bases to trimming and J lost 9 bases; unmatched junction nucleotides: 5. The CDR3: CASSSGLAGGMQYF. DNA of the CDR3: TGTGCCAGCAGCTCCGGACTAGCGGGAGGAATGCAGTACTTC. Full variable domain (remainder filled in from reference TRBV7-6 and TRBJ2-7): GAGVSQSPRYKVTKRGQDVALRCDPISGHVSLYWYRQALGQGPEFLTYFNYEAQQDKSGLPNDRFSAERPEGSISTLTIQRTEQRDSAMYRCASSSGLAGGMQYFGPGTRLTVT.

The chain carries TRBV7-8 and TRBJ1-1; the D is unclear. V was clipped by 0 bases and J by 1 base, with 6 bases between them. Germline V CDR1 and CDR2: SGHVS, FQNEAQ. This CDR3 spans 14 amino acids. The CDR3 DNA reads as TGTGCCAGCAGCTTAGCGTTTCCGAACACTGAAGCTTTCTTT. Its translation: CASSLAFPNTEAFF.

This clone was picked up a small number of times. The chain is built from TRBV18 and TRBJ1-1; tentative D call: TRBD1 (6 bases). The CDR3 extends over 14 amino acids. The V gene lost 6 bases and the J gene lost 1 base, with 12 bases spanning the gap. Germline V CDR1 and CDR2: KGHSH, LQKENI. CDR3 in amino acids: CASSLNRANTEAFF. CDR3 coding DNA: TGTGCCAGCTCTCTAAACAGGGCGAACACTGAAGCTTTCTTT.

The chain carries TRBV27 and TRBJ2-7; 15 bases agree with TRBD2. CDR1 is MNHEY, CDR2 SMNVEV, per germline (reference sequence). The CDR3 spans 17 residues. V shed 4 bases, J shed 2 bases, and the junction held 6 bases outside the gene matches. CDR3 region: CASSSGTSGRPPYEQYF. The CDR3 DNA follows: TGTGCCAGCAGTTCCGGGACTAGCGGGAGGCCGCCCTACGAGCAGTACTTC.

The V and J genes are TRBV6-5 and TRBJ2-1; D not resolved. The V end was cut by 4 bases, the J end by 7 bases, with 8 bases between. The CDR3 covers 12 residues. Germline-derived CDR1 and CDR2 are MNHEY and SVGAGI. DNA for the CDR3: TGTGCCAGCAGTTCAAGCACAAATGAGCAGTTCTTC. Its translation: CASSSSTNEQFF.

The CDR3 coding sequence is TGTGCCAGCAGCCCCGGGGACCCACCGAACACTGAAGCTTTCTTT. This codes for CASSPGDPPNTEAFF. The V and J genes are TRBV7-9 and TRBJ1-1; D is perhaps TRBD1 (5 bases). The CDR3 has 15 residues. Trimming took off 5 bases at V and 1 base at J, with 14 bases between the two ends. Per the germline V gene, CDR1 is SEHNR and CDR2 is FQNEAQ (reference sequence).